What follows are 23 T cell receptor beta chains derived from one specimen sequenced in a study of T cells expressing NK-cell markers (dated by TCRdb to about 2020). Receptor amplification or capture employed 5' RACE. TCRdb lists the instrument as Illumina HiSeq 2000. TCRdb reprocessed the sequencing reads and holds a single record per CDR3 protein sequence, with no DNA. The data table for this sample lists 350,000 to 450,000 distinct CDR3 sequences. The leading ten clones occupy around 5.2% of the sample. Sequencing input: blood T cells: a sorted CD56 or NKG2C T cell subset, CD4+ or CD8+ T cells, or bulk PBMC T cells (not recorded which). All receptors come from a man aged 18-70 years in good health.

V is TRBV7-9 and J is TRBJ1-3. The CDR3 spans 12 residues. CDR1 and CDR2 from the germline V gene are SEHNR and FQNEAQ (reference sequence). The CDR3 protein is CASSLGGNTIYF.

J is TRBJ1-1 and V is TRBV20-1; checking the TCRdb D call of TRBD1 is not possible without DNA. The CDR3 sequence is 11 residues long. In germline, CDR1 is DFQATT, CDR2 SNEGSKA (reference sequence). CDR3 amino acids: CSARSGVEAFF.

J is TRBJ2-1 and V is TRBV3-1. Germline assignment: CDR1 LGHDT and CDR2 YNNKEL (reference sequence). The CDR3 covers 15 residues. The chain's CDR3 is CASSRAYARYNEQFF.

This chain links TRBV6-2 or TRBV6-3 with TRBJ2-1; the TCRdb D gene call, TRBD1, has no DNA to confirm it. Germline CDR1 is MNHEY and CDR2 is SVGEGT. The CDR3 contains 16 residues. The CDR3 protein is CASSPPGQGRDNEQFF.

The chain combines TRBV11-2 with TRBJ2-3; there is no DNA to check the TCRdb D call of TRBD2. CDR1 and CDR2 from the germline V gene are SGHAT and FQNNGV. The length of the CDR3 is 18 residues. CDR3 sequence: CASSARTPTSGDTDTQYF.

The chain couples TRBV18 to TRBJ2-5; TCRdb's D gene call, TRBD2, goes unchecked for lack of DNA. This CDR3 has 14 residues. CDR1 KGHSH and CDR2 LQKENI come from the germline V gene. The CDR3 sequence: CASSAYLAGETQYF.

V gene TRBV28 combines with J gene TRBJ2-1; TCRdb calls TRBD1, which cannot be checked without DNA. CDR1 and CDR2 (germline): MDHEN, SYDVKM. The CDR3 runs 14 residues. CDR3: CASSSPGIYNEQFF.

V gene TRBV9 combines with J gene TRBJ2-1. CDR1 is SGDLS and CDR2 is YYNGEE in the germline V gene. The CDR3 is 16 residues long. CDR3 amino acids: CASSATQAWGYNEQFF.

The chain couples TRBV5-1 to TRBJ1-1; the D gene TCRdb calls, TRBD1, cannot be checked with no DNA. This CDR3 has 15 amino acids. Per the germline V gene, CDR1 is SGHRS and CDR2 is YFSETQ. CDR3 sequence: CASSLDQGAGTEAFF.

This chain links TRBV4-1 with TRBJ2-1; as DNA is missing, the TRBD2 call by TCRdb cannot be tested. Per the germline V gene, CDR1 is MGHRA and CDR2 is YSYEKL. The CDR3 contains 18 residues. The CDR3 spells CASSRFMSGGSVGNEQFF.

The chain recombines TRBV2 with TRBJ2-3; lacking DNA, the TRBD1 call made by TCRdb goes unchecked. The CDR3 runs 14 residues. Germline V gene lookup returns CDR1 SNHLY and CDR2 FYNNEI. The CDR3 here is CASGGGQGSDTQYF.

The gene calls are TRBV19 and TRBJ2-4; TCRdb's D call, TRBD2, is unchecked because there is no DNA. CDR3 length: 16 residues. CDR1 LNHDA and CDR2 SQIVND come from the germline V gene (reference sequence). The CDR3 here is CASSIGVSGGFNIQYF.

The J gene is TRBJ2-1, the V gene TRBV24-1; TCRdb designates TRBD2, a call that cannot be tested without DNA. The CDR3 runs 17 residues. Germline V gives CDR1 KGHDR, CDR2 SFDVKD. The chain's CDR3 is CATSDWTLAGGYNEQFF.

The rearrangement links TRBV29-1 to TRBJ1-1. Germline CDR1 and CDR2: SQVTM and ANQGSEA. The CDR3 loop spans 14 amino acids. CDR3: CSVGMAGGWAEAFF.

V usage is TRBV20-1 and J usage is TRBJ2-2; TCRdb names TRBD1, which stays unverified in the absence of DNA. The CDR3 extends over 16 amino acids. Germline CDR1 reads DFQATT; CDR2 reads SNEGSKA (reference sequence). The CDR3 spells CSARGGQGENTGELFF.

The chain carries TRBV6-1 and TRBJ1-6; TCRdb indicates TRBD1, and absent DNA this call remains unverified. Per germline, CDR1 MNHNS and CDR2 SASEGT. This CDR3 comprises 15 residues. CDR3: CASKNRGLIGSPLHF.

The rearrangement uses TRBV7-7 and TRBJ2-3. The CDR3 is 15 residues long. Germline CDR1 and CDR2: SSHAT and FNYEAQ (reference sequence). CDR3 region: CASSFSIRRTDTQYF.

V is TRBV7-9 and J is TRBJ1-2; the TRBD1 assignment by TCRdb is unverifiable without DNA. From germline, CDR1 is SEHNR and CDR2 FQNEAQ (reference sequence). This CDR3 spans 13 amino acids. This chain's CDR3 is CASSPPAGYGYTF.

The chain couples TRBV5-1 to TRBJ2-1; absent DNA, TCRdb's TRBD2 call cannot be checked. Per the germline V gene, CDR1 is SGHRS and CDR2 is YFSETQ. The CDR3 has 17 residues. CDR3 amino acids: CASSLVPSSGGVVEQFF.

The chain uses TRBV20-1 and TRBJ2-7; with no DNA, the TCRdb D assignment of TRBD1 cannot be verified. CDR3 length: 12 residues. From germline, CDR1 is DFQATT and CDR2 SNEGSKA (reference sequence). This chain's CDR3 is CSARLAPTEQYF.

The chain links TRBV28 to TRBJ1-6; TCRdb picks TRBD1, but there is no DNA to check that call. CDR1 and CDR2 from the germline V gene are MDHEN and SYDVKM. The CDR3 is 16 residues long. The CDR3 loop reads CASSFPTGGGNSPLHF. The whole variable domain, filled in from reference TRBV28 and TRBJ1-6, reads DVKVTQSSRYLVKRTGEKVFLECVQDMDHENMFWYRQDPGLGLRLIYFSYDVKMKEKGDIPEGYSVSREKKERFSLILESASTNQTSMYLCASSFPTGGGNSPLHFGNGTRLTVT.

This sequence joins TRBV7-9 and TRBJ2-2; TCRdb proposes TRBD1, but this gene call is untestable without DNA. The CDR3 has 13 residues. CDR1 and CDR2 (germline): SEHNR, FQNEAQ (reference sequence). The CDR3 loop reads CATLWGHTGELFF.

CDR3 loop: CSVEKTVSGNTIYF. The V and J genes are TRBV29-1 and TRBJ1-3; TCRdb outputs TRBD1, but without DNA this stays unchecked. The CDR3 contains 14 residues. The germline gives CDR1 SQVTM, CDR2 ANQGSEA.